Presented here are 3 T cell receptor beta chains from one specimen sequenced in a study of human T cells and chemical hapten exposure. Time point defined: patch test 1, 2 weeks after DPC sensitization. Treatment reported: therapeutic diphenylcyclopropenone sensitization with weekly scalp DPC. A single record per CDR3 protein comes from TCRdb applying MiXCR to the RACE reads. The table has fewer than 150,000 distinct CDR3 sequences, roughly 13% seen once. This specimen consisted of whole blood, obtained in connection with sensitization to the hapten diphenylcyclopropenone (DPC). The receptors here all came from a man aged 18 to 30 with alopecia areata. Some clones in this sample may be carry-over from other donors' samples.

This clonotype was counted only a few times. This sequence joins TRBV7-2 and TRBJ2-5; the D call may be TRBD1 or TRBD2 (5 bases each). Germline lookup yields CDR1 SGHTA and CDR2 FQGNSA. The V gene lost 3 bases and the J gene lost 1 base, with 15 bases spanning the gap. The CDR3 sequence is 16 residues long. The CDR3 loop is CASSLGTRAPQETQYF. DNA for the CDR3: TGTGCCAGCAGCTTGGGGACCCGGGCCCCCCAAGAGACCCAGTACTTC.

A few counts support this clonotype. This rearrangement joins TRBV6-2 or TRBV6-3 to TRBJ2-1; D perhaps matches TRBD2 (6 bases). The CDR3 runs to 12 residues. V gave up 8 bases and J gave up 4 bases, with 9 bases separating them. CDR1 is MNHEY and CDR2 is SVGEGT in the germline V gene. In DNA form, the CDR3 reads TGTGCCAGCGGGGAGGCTTACAATGAGCAGTTCTTC. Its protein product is CASGEAYNEQFF.

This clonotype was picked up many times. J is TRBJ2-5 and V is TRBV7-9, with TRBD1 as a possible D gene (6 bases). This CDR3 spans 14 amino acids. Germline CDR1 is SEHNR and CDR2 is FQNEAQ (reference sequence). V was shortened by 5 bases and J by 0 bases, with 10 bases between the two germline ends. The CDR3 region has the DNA TGTGCCAGCAGCCCGGACAGTTACCAAGAGACCCAGTACTTC. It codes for CASSPDSYQETQYF.